This T cell receptor beta chain stems from a study of CD8 T cells in Susac syndrome. Study background: Roughly eight of the sequenced Susac syndrome patients were in remission, and 5 or 6 had active disease.

Sequencing targeted TCR beta in T cells from blood (CD8+ and CD4+). TEMRA cells were FACS-enriched, with CD8+ and CD4+ T cells isolated negatively. This CDR3 contains 14 residues. V gave up 11 bases and J gave up 4 bases, with 20 bases separating them. Germline V gene data show CDR1 as MNHEY and CDR2 as SVGAGI. With random hexamers, reverse transcription was performed on about 0.5 to 1 ug of RNA. With immunoSEQ multiplex PCR, TCR beta CDR3 was amplified across 54 Vbeta and 13 Jbeta. TCRdb re-called the immunoSEQ multiplex PCR reads through MiXCR, storing one row per CDR3 protein. The sample contains 200,000 to 250,000 distinct CDR3 sequences, about 94% of which appear only once.

Sequencing used CD4+ T cells from PBMCs. The chain links TRBV6-5 to TRBJ1-1; D unresolved. This TCR was sampled from a human donor with Susac syndrome. This CDR3 is CASRDWAVATEAFF. The CDR3 coding sequence is TGTGCCTCGAGGGATTGGGCGGTGGCCACTGAAGCTTTCTTT.